A single sample is the source of the 27 T cell receptor beta chains below, sequenced in a study of T cells in narcolepsy. The table came from immunoSEQ multiplex PCR; TCRdb's copy has only in-frame clones and leaves some out. Of about 27,000 clones in the sample, approximately 79% were seen once. The sequencing sample was made of memory (CD45RA-) CD4+ T cells from blood. These receptors were collected from a human donor in good health.

CDR3 protein: CASRLSLAGGQDTQYF. CDR3 DNA: TGTGCCAGCAGGTTGAGCTTAGCGGGGGGGCAAGATACGCAGTATTTT. The V and J genes are TRBV4-2 and TRBJ2-3; 11 bases are shared with TRBD2. The V gene's germline CDR1 is LGHNA and CDR2 YNFKEQ. Trimming took 6 bases from V and 5 from J; bases not matched to a gene: 10. The CDR3 consists of 16 residues.

This clone has just a few counts. The V gene is TRBV6-5, the J gene TRBJ1-1; maybe TRBD1 (6 bases). CDR3 length: 13 amino acids. V gave up 5 bases and J gave up 6 bases, with 13 bases separating them. Germline CDR1 and CDR2: MNHEY and SVGAGI. The CDR3 region is CASSGDMRAEAFF. CDR3 sequence (DNA): TGTGCCAGCAGTGGGGACATGAGAGCTGAAGCTTTCTTT.

The rearrangement joins TRBV4-1 to TRBJ1-1; D gene unclear. This CDR3 contains 13 residues. CDR1 MGHRA and CDR2 YSYEKL come from the germline V gene. V lost 4 bases, J lost 6 bases, and 12 bases lay in between. As DNA, the CDR3 is TGCGCCAGCAGCCTAAGTGGGAGCGCTGAAGCTTTCTTT. It encodes CASSLSGSAEAFF.

This clone qualifies as medium-sized. The V call is TRBV18, the J call TRBJ1-5; the D is unclear. The germline gives CDR1 KGHSH, CDR2 LQKENI. Trimming removed 2 bases from V and 5 bases from J, with 7 bases in between. There are 13 residues in the CDR3. DNA for the CDR3: TGTGCCAGCTCACCAGGGTCGGATCAGCCCCAGCATTTT. This gives the protein CASSPGSDQPQHF.

The chain employs TRBV28 and TRBJ2-7, with D possibly matching TRBD2 (7 bases). The CDR3 consists of 12 residues. The germline gives CDR1 MDHEN, CDR2 SYDVKM. The CDR3 spells CASTGGQGEQYF. The CDR3 nucleotides are TGTGCGTCCACCGGGGGGCAGGGCGAGCAGTACTTC.

As DNA, the CDR3 is TGCGCCAGCAGCTCTGTGTCTAGCGGTTCAGATACGCAGTATTTT. This translates into CASSSVSSGSDTQYF. This rearrangement joins TRBV5-1 to TRBJ2-3, with 7 bases matching TRBD2. The trim removed 3 bases at V and 4 bases at J, leaving 8 bases unmatched. The CDR3 is made up of 15 amino acids. CDR1 is SGHRS, CDR2 YFSETQ, per germline.

The rearrangement uses TRBV6-5 and TRBJ2-1; either TRBD1 or TRBD2 may supply D (5 bases each). Germline V gene data show CDR1 as MNHEY and CDR2 as SVGAGI. This CDR3 spans 15 amino acids. The V end lost 2 bases, the J end lost 3 bases, and 11 bases lay between the germline ends. The CDR3, as DNA: TGTGCCAGCAGTTACAGAGGGGACCTCTACAATGAGCAGTTCTTC. This encodes CASSYRGDLYNEQFF.

By sample fraction, this clone is medium-sized (0.01 to 0.1%). V is TRBV28 and J is TRBJ2-7; 11 nucleotides align to TRBD2. Germline CDR1 reads MDHEN; CDR2 reads SYDVKM. The CDR3 is 18 residues long. The trim removed 5 bases at V and 4 bases at J, leaving 16 bases unmatched. The DNA of the CDR3 is TGTGCCAGCAGTCCCCCGAGGAATAGCGGGAGGGCCAGGTACGAGCAGTACTTC. Its protein product is CASSPPRNSGRARYEQYF.

The chain joins TRBV5-4 to TRBJ2-5; 11 bases agree with TRBD1. Losses at the gene ends were 1 base for V and 4 bases for J; bases not matched to a gene: 6. Per the germline V gene, CDR1 is SGHNT and CDR2 is YYREEE (reference sequence). CDR3 length: 16 amino acids. CDR3 in DNA: TGTGCCAGCAGCTTGAAGAGCGGGACAGGGGGAGAGACCCAGTACTTC. It codes for CASSLKSGTGGETQYF.

V is TRBV7-8 and J is TRBJ1-5; TRBD1 aligns across 7 bases. The CDR3 runs 15 residues. Germline CDR1 is SGHVS and CDR2 is FQNEAQ. J was trimmed by 5 bases and V by 1 base; bases with no gene match: 5. CDR3 amino acids: CASSLGPTGDQPQHF. CDR3 coding DNA: TGTGCCAGCAGCTTAGGCCCAACAGGGGATCAGCCCCAGCATTTT.

This rearrangement joins TRBV4-1 to TRBJ2-6; tentatively, D is TRBD1 (6 bases). The CDR3 has 17 residues. Trimming stripped 4 bases from V and 1 base from J, with 14 bases between. Germline CDR1 is MGHRA and CDR2 is YSYEKL. CDR3 sequence reads: CASSRTGTRSGANVLTF. The CDR3 region has the DNA TGCGCCAGCAGCCGAACGGGGACAAGGTCTGGGGCCAACGTCCTGACTTTC.

This chain uses TRBV30 with TRBJ2-1, with a possible D match to TRBD1 (6 bases). V was cut by 2 bases and J by 5 bases, with 13 bases left in between. Germline assignment: CDR1 GTSNPN and CDR2 SVGIG (reference sequence). The CDR3 runs 14 residues. The CDR3 here is CAWSPNYRDNEQFF. CDR3 nucleotide sequence: TGTGCCTGGAGTCCCAATTACAGGGACAATGAGCAGTTCTTC.

The gene calls are TRBV6-1 and TRBJ1-4; 8 bases are shared with TRBD1. This CDR3 has 14 residues. Germline trimming cut 7 bases from V and 8 bases from J; bases unmatched to any gene: 9. Germline V CDR1 and CDR2: MNHNS, SASEGT. This CDR3 is CASKPGQAGEKLFF. CDR3 sequence (DNA): TGTGCCAGCAAGCCGGGACAGGCGGGGGAAAAACTGTTTTTT.

The genes are TRBV18 and TRBJ1-4, with D possibly matching TRBD1 (5 bases). The CDR3 extends over 14 amino acids. V lost 8 bases, J lost 3 bases, and 13 bases lay in between. Per the germline V gene, CDR1 is KGHSH and CDR2 is LQKENI. The chain's CDR3 is CASHPAGPNEKLFF. For the CDR3, the DNA is TGTGCCAGCCACCCGGCAGGGCCTAATGAAAAACTGTTTTTT.

J is TRBJ1-5 and V is TRBV5-1; 8 bases are shared with TRBD1. Germline V gene data show CDR1 as SGHRS and CDR2 as YFSETQ. V shed 4 bases and J 7 bases; nucleotides not matched to a gene: 10. The CDR3 spans 15 residues. The CDR3 DNA reads as TGCGCCAGCAGCATGGACAGGGCCACAGGGCAGCCCCAGCATTTT. Translated: CASSMDRATGQPQHF.

The chain is built from TRBV5-6 and TRBJ1-2, with 7 positions matching TRBD1. V trimming: 5 bases; J trimming: 5 bases; junction bases outside the gene matches: 9. The germline CDR1 and CDR2 sequences are SGHDT and YYEEEE. The CDR3 loop spans 14 amino acids. This chain's CDR3 is CASRRHGTEYGYTF. The CDR3 DNA reads TGTGCCAGCAGACGCCATGGGACAGAGTATGGCTACACCTTC. Looking up the rest from reference TRBV5-6 and TRBJ1-2 gives the full variable domain: DAGVTQSPTHLIKTRGQQVTLRCSPKSGHDTVSWYQQALGQGPQFIFQYYEEEERQRGNFPDRFSGHQFPNYSSELNVNALLLGDSALYLCASRRHGTEYGYTFGSGTRLTVV.

The chain is built from TRBV5-1 and TRBJ2-7; D tentatively reads TRBD1 or TRBD2 (5 bases each). This CDR3 region has 15 residues. CDR1 and CDR2 from the germline V gene are SGHRS and YFSETQ. V was clipped by 0 bases and J by 1 base, with 11 bases between them. The DNA of the CDR3 is TGCGCCAGCAGCTTGGGGGGGTTAGCTTCCTACGAGCAGTACTTC. Translation gives CASSLGGLASYEQYF.

V and J are TRBV6-5 and TRBJ1-3; a possible D gene is TRBD1 (6 bases). Trimming removed 5 bases from V and 9 bases from J, with 17 bases in between. CDR3 size: 14 residues. The germline CDR1 and CDR2 sequences are MNHEY and SVGAGI. For the CDR3, the DNA is TGTGCCAGCAGTACTACAGGGCCCTGGGGCACCATATATTTT. Translating gives CASSTTGPWGTIYF.

This sequence joins TRBV10-1 and TRBJ2-1, with D tentatively TRBD1 (6 bases). This CDR3 contains 15 residues. V dropped 8 bases and J dropped 8 bases, with 22 bases sitting between them. The germline gives CDR1 WNHNN, CDR2 SYGVQD (reference sequence). The CDR3 protein is CASLAPARGGDEQFF. CDR3 in DNA: TGCGCCAGCCTGGCCCCGGCCAGGGGTGGCGATGAGCAGTTCTTC.

The V gene is TRBV12-1, the J gene TRBJ1-4; no check of the table's D call, TRBD1, against the DNA was made. TRBV12-1 is deemed a pseudogene. The CDR3 totals 19 residues. The CDR3 DNA follows: TGTGCCAGCAGCTTTGCTCGGGACAGGGGAAAGTTGCAGGGTGAAAAACTGTTTTTT. Its protein product is CASSFARDRGKLQGEKLFF.

The chain combines TRBV5-1 with TRBJ2-3, with a weak D call TRBD2 (5 bases). Germline-derived CDR1 and CDR2 are SGHRS and YFSETQ. Trimming took 1 base from V and 6 from J, leaving 6 bases between them. The CDR3 is 12 amino acids. CDR3 in DNA: TGCGCCAGCAGCTTGACTAGGGATACGCAGTATTTT. This translates into CASSLTRDTQYF.

This sequence joins TRBV11-2 and TRBJ2-5, with 10 bases aligning to TRBD2. V was pared by 5 bases and J by 2 bases, with 5 bases of the junction left unmatched. The germline V gene encodes CDR1 SGHAT and CDR2 FQNNGV. This CDR3 is built from 15 residues. The CDR3 DNA is TGTGCCAGCAGCCATTTAGCGGGGGGACAAGAGACCCAGTACTTC. This translates into CASSHLAGGQETQYF.

The rearrangement joins TRBV6-1 to TRBJ2-2; 7 bases fit TRBD2. J was trimmed by 0 bases and V by 6 bases; bases with no gene match: 4. The germline gives CDR1 MNHNS, CDR2 SASEGT. This CDR3 contains 15 residues. The CDR3 is CASRPRGANTGELFF. DNA of the CDR3: TGTGCCAGCAGGCCCCGGGGGGCGAACACCGGGGAGCTGTTTTTT.

The chain employs TRBV9 and TRBJ2-5; D remains ambiguous. Germline V gives CDR1 SGDLS, CDR2 YYNGEE. This CDR3 is built from 13 residues. V lost 1 base and J 5 bases, leaving 9 bases between the germline ends. The CDR3 nucleotides read TGTGCCAGCAGCGTAACCGGATCGGAGACCCAGTACTTC. Protein product: CASSVTGSETQYF.

This sequence joins TRBV9 and TRBJ2-5; 8 positions agree with TRBD2. Unmatched junction bases numbered 4, after V lost 3 bases and J lost 0 bases. The CDR3 covers 15 residues. Germline values: CDR1 SGDLS, CDR2 YYNGEE. CDR3 loop: CASSAGGDYQETQYF. The DNA for the CDR3 is TGTGCCAGCAGCGCGGGGGGGGACTACCAAGAGACCCAGTACTTC.

The chain couples TRBV7-2 to TRBJ1-1; the D gene is possibly TRBD1 (6 bases). The CDR3 has 14 amino acids. Germline CDR1 is SGHTA and CDR2 is FQGNSA. The ends were cut back, 5 bases at V and 3 bases at J, with 13 bases in the middle. The CDR3 DNA follows: TGTGCCAGCAGCCGCAACAGGGACTACACTGAAGCTTTCTTT. It is translated as CASSRNRDYTEAFF.

The rearrangement uses TRBV28 and TRBJ1-4; D is uncertain. Germline V gene lookup returns CDR1 MDHEN and CDR2 SYDVKM. V gave up 5 bases and J gave up 0 bases, with 16 bases separating them. This CDR3 has 17 residues. The CDR3, as DNA: TGTGCCAGCAGTCCGCCAAGACACCTAGCAACTAATGAAAAACTGTTTTTT. Its translation is CASSPPRHLATNEKLFF.